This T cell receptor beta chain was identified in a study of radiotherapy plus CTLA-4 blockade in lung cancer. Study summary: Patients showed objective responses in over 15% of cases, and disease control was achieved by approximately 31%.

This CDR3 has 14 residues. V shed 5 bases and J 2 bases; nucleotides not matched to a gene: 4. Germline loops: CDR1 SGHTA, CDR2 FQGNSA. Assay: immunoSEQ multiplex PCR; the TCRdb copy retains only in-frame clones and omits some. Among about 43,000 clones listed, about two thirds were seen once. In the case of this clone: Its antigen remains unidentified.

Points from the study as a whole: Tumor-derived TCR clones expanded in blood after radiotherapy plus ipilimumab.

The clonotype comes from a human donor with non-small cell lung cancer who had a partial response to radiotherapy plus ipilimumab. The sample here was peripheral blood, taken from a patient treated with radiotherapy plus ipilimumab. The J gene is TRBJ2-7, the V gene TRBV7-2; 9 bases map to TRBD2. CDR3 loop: CASSPLAGPYEQYF. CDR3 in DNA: TGTGCCAGCAGCCCCCTAGCGGGACCCTACGAGCAGTACTTC.